The TCR beta chain under discussion was sequenced for a study of neurological immune-mediated disorders. On the study more broadly: Disease course was recorded as relapsing-remitting for some 30 and secondary progressive for about 8.5% of the 34 multiple sclerosis patients.

This CDR3 contains 14 residues. Between the trimmed V and J ends, which lost 0 bases and 3 bases, there was a span of 6 bases. Looked up from germline, CDR1 is SGHRS and CDR2 is YFSETQ. A single run covered 15-18 subjects with over 200 million TCR-beta sequences. TCRdb reanalysed the 5' RACE reads using MiXCR and keeps one entry per CDR3 protein. Of about 55,000 distinct CDR3 sequences listed, around 4.2% are singletons. 2 million PBMCs stored at -80 C were the source of the unsorted libraries. This clonotype was observed many times. What it recognizes is unknown. Study-wide results and caveats: The study found the most TCR clonal expansion in HTLV-1-associated myelopathy and the least in multiple sclerosis, below healthy controls.

This clonotype was sampled from a man in his fifties with multiple sclerosis. The specimen sequenced was PBMCs. The rearrangement links TRBV5-1 to TRBJ2-2; no clear D. CDR3 sequence reads: CASSLDSHTGELFF. Here the CDR3 DNA reads TGCGCCAGCAGCTTGGACAGTCACACCGGGGAGCTGTTTTTT.